This TCR beta chain was sequenced for a study of blood T cell repertoires in COVID-19 (TCRdb year 2020). For the study in its entirety: The collaborator samples originated in the United States, Italy and Spain and spanned the acute and convalescent phases of COVID-19. A de-identified subject ID, COVID-19 status, age in years and sex were almost always included in the sample metadata. The dataset comprised deeply sampled blood TCRbeta repertoires from subjects exposed to, actively infected with, or recovered from COVID-19. The repertoires were released in a freely available public database intended as a resource for research on the immune response to SARS-CoV-2. The prospective study material was composed of cDNA or gDNA derived from T cells, B-cell-depleted T cells, or PBMCs. The samples were drawn from the first 160 participants of the ongoing ImmuneRACE study and from 1,254 subjects provided by 6 global collaborators. HLA class I and class II types, where available, came from metadata supplied by the sample provider rather than from assay-based typing. Broad study findings and their caveats: The amount of clinical and demographic metadata varied by source and participant and was provided uncurated.

From the germline V gene (reference sequence), CDR1 is LNHDA and CDR2 is SQIVND. The CDR3 contains 14 residues, cysteine and phenylalanine counted. Just CDR3 DNA is preserved here, 42 bases in frame from base 1. V and J lose 1 base and 2 bases, and a span of 8 bases separates them. The collaborating institutions used their own protocols to collect whole blood in K2EDTA tubes. For TCRbeta analysis, collaborators shipped samples in one of three forms: frozen whole blood, isolated PBMCs, or DNA extracted from either of those sample types. Note on this clone: Its specific antigen is unknown. The sample holds no much larger clone one base away, and base qualities are not on file. Other DNA sequences within the sample encode an identical CDR3.

TCRbeta CDR3 regions were amplified from genomic DNA by means of the immunoSEQ Assay, a bias-controlled multiplex PCR. The published analysis was carried out like this. Within the assay, amplification of reference gene primers was used to estimate how many nucleated cells each sample contained. Sequence reads were collapsed and filtered to measure the absolute abundance of every unique TCRbeta CDR3 rearrangement. For each sample, productive Simpson clonality was calculated as the square root of Simpson's diversity index over productive rearrangements. Sourced from immuneACCESS, this table was stored by TCRdb with only in-frame sequences that have V and J called. A share of the clones is absent; for the studies checked, an unresolved V gene accounts for under half, and the remainder has no known explanation. V and J calls and clone size are those listed in that table; D and trimming were worked out from the DNA. The sample table contains approximately 170,000 clones; only one count was recorded for 70% to 90% of them. 7% to 10% of the sample is in the top ten clones.

This clonotype was obtained from a man aged 45-60 years with active or convalescent COVID-19. The sequenced material came from peripheral blood. This chain joins TRBV19 to TRBJ1-2; TRBD1 might be the D gene, on 5 matching bases. CDR3 loop: CASSIGSGNYGYTF. The nucleotide sequence reads as follows: TGTGCCAGTAGTATAGGATCAGGGAACTATGGCTACACCTTC.